In its sample, the clone carrying this T cell receptor (beta chain) was seen a few times. As yet, its antigen is unknown. The sample comes from a study of vaccination and CD4 T cells after COVID-19. This CDR3 region has 12 residues. The germline gives CDR1 DFQATT, CDR2 SNEGSKA (reference sequence). Between the trimmed V and J ends, which lost 5 bases and 4 bases, there was a span of 11 bases. The treatment was: approximately 10-day PBMC culture with coronavirus spike peptide pools or control peptides (ViraFEST assay). Sequenced with the Oncomine TCR Beta short-read assay was DNA taken from cultured CD4+ T cells. TCRdb used MiXCR to reprocess the PCR reads, holding one entry per CDR3 protein. The data hold fewer than 20,000 distinct CDR3 sequences, with roughly 50% observed a single time.

J is TRBJ1-1 and V is TRBV20-1; no clear D. This TCR came from a human donor who had recovered from COVID-19. Sequenced: CD4+ T cells from blood, cultured in vitro. CDR3 loop: CSALQFTTEAFF. CDR3 bases: TGCAGTGCTTTACAGTTTACCACTGAAGCTTTCTTT.